Shown below are 5 T cell receptor beta chains from a single sample sequenced in a study of T-cell reconstitution after alpha-beta-depleted transplantation in children. Unique molecular identifiers featured in how the TCRbeta library was prepared. TCRdb passed the PCR reads through MiXCR, listing each CDR3 protein once. The sample lists 200,000 to 300,000 distinct CDR3 sequences, approximately 12% occurring once. The sequencing used PBMCs from the stem cell graft donor, collected from the stem cell graft. The receptors were gathered from a human donor who donated a stem cell graft to a child with acute lymphoblastic leukemia.

The chain couples TRBV5-5 to TRBJ2-5; the D gene is possibly TRBD2 (6 bases). V was clipped by 4 bases and J by 7 bases, with 14 bases between them. The CDR3 has 13 amino acids. Germline CDR1 SGHKS, CDR2 YYEKEE (reference sequence). The CDR3 region has the DNA TGTGCCAGCAGCCCACCGGGACTGTCGACCCAGTACTTC. Residues: CASSPPGLSTQYF.

There are many counts of this clonotype. V and J are TRBV6-2 or TRBV6-3 and TRBJ2-1; 9 positions agree with TRBD1. Losses at the gene ends were 4 bases for V and 3 bases for J; bases not matched to a gene: 10. This CDR3 region has 17 residues. Germline CDR1 reads MNHEY; CDR2 reads SVGEGT. The CDR3, as DNA: TGTGCCAGCAGTTCTCCTCGGACAGGGGATGTCTACAATGAGCAGTTCTTC. This encodes CASSSPRTGDVYNEQFF.

In this sample, this clonotype turned up a few times. This rearrangement joins TRBV29-1 to TRBJ2-4, with D possibly called TRBD1 or TRBD2 (7 bases each). V lost 3 bases and J 5 bases, leaving 17 bases between the germline ends. The length of the CDR3 is 15 residues. Germline CDR1 SQVTM, CDR2 ANQGSEA. DNA for the CDR3: TGCAGCGTTGAGATGGCAGGGGGGGCACAAAACATTCAGTACTTC. Translating gives CSVEMAGGAQNIQYF.

This clonotype was detected ten times or more. The CDR3 DNA reads TGTGCCAGCAGTCCGCCGACAGGGTACTACAATGAGCAGTTCTTC. As protein: CASSPPTGYYNEQFF. The genes are TRBV28 and TRBJ2-1, with 7 positions matching TRBD1. Germline loops: CDR1 MDHEN, CDR2 SYDVKM. Losses at the gene ends were 5 bases for V and 3 bases for J; bases not matched to a gene: 7. There are 15 residues in the CDR3.

Many counts were recorded for this clonotype. V and J are TRBV27 and TRBJ2-1, with D uncertain. From germline, CDR1 is MNHEY and CDR2 SMNVEV (reference sequence). This CDR3 region has 13 residues. The V and J ends lost 4 bases and 4 bases respectively, with 8 bases between them. The CDR3 protein is CASSYARYNEQFF. CDR3 coding DNA: TGTGCCAGCAGTTACGCCCGATACAATGAGCAGTTCTTC.